This entry concerns a single TCR beta chain. Its antigen is unknown. These data are taken from a study of a mutant IDH1 vaccine in newly diagnosed glioma. Study-wide context: In some groups vaccination began 4-6 weeks post-radiotherapy; others received it with temozolomide.

Time point: week 47, end of study. It was 300 ug of mutant IDH1 20-mer peptide that made up each vaccine dose, given with topical imiquimod. Each tumor in the donors was a new WHO grade 3 or 4 astrocytoma, IDH1-mutant and ATRX-lost. Clones were read by immunoSEQ multiplex PCR, and TCRdb kept only the in-frame ones, dropping some. The sample has about 50,000 clones, about 88% seen once. The CDR3 spans 13 residues. CDR1 and CDR2 (germline): SGHAT, FQNNGV. V lost 6 bases to trimming and J lost 6 bases, with 12 bases between them. The source is a woman aged 30 to 39 with glioma. Some clones in this sample may be carry-over from other donors' samples. This chain links TRBV11-2 with TRBJ1-5, with D unresolved. This specimen consisted of PBMCs, obtained from a glioma patient whose treatment included an IDH1 peptide vaccine. The CDR3 DNA follows: TGTGCCAGCAGATCCAATTTGGGTCAGCCCCAGCATTTT. Protein sequence: CASRSNLGQPQHF. The full variable domain, completed using reference TRBV11-2 and TRBJ1-5, is EAGVAQSPRYKIIEKRQSVAFWCNPISGHATLYWYQQILGQGPKLLIQFQNNGVVDDSQLPKDRFSAERLKGVDSTLKIQPAKLEDSAVYLCASRSNLGQPQHFGDGTRLSIL.